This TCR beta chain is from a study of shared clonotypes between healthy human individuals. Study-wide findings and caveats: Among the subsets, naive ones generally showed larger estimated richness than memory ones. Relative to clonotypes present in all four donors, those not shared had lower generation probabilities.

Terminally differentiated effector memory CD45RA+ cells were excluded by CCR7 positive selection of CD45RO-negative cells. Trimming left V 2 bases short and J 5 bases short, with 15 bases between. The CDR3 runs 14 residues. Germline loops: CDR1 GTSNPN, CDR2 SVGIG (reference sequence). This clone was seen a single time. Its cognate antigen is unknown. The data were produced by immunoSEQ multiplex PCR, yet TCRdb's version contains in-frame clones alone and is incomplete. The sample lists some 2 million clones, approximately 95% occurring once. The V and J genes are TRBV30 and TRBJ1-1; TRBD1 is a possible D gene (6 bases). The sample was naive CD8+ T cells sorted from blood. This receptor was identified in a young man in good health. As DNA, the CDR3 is TGTGCCTGGAGTTATGGGGGCAGTAGTACTGAAGCTTTCTTT. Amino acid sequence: CAWSYGGSSTEAFF. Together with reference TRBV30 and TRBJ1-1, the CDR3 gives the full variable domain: SQTIHQWPATLVQPVGSPLSLECTVEGTSNPNLYWYRQAAGRGLQLLFYSVGIGQISSEVPQNLSASRPQDRQFILSSKKLLLSDSGFYLCAWSYGGSSTEAFFGQGTRLTVV.